The 30 T cell receptor beta chains given below trace back to one sample, sequenced in a study of CD8+ T cells in alopecia areata. cDNA serving as the sequencing template came from extracted, reverse transcribed RNA. Produced via immunoSEQ multiplex PCR; TCRdb's table is partial and in-frame only. The sample includes some 170,000 clones, roughly 60% seen only once; the top ten take around 1.6%. This material consisted of CD4+ T cells sorted from blood, taken at week 0. The receptors were sampled from a human donor with alopecia areata.

As concerns this clone: This sample also contains other DNA sequences that code for the same CDR3. V gene TRBV29-1 combines with J gene TRBJ1-2, with 7 positions matching TRBD1. CDR1 is SQVTM and CDR2 is ANQGSEA in the germline V gene. CDR3 length: 11 residues. V lost 4 bases and J lost 6; bases outside the gene matches: 2. CDR3 amino acids: CSVGQGNGYTF. CDR3 in DNA: TGCAGCGTTGGACAGGGCAATGGCTACACCTTC.

The chain joins TRBV12-5 to TRBJ1-5, with D unclear. Trimming took 5 bases from V and 0 from J, leaving 5 bases between them. Looked up from germline, CDR1 is LGHNT and CDR2 is FRNRAP. CDR3 size: 13 residues. The CDR3 bases are TGTGCTAGTGGTCCACTTAGCAATCAGCCCCAGCATTTT. It encodes CASGPLSNQPQHF.

The chain is built from TRBV4-1 and TRBJ1-2; 8 bases map to TRBD1. CDR3 length: 16 amino acids. Germline CDR1 and CDR2: MGHRA and YSYEKL. J lost 8 bases, V lost 0 bases, and 11 bases had no gene match. CDR3 protein: CASSQDRWTGSGGYTF. The CDR3 DNA reads as TGCGCCAGCAGCCAAGATCGGTGGACAGGGTCCGGCGGCTACACCTTC.

The gene calls are TRBV29-1 and TRBJ2-5; TRBD2 matches at 9 bases. This CDR3 is built from 14 residues. Germline V gene sequence: CDR1 SQVTM, CDR2 ANQGSEA. V gave up 4 bases and J gave up 1 base; unmatched junction bases: 4. CDR3 protein: CSVVPAGGQETQYF. The CDR3 nucleotides are TGCAGCGTTGTCCCAGCGGGGGGCCAAGAGACCCAGTACTTC. Based on the CDR3 plus reference TRBV29-1 and TRBJ2-5, the full variable domain is SAVISQKPSRDICQRGTSLTIQCQVDSQVTMMFWYRQQPGQSLTLIATANQGSEATYESGFVIDKFPISRPNLTFSTLTVSNMSPEDSSIYLCSVVPAGGQETQYFGPGTRLLVL.

There are a few counts of this clone. The chain recombines TRBV29-1 with TRBJ1-2; D unclear. The CDR3 has 12 residues. Germline CDR1 reads SQVTM; CDR2 reads ANQGSEA. V lost 4 bases to trimming and J lost 4 bases, with 10 bases between them. CDR3 amino acids: CSVVRVGYGYTF. The CDR3 DNA sequence: TGCAGCGTTGTAAGAGTCGGCTATGGCTACACCTTC.

The chain is built from TRBV30 and TRBJ2-5, with TRBD2 matching 7 bases. Germline V gene sequence: CDR1 GTSNPN, CDR2 SVGIG (reference sequence). The trim removed 0 bases at V and 4 bases at J, leaving 5 bases unmatched. The CDR3 sequence is 14 residues long. This CDR3 reads CAWSVPTGGETQYF. The CDR3 nucleotides are TGTGCCTGGAGTGTACCGACGGGGGGAGAGACCCAGTACTTC.

Comments on this clone: Other DNA variants within this sample encode the same CDR3. The rearrangement links TRBV6-1 to TRBJ1-6; D may be TRBD1 (5 bases). This CDR3 region has 14 residues. Deletions cut 4 bases from V and 2 bases from J, with 6 bases between. The germline CDR1 and CDR2 sequences are MNHNS and SASEGT. CDR3 sequence reads: CASSAGPYNSPLHF. Here the CDR3 DNA reads TGTGCCAGCAGTGCGGGACCCTATAATTCACCCCTCCACTTT.

This clone has more than one count but fewer than ten. The V gene is TRBV6-5, the J gene TRBJ2-1, with 8 bases aligning to TRBD1. The germline gives CDR1 MNHEY, CDR2 SVGAGI. With 7 bases clipped from V and 6 bases from J, the junction kept 11 bases outside the gene matches. The CDR3 extends over 15 amino acids. CDR3 in amino acids: CASKGQGAVVNEQFF. For the CDR3, the DNA is TGTGCCAGCAAGGGTCAGGGGGCTGTAGTCAATGAGCAGTTCTTC.

The V gene is TRBV5-1, the J gene TRBJ2-2; D remains ambiguous. Trimming stripped 1 base from V and 1 base from J, with 2 bases between. The CDR3 consists of 13 residues. From germline, CDR1 is SGHRS and CDR2 YFSETQ. CDR3 in amino acids: CASSLRNTGELFF. The CDR3, as DNA: TGCGCCAGCAGCTTGAGGAACACCGGGGAGCTGTTTTTT.

CDR3 protein: CSVRQGPEAFF. The CDR3 DNA sequence: TGCAGCGTCAGACAGGGTCCTGAAGCTTTCTTT. V is TRBV29-1 and J is TRBJ1-1; 7 bases map to TRBD1. The CDR3 loop spans 11 amino acids. V trimming: 6 bases; J trimming: 6 bases; junction bases outside the gene matches: 4. Germline CDR1 is SQVTM and CDR2 is ANQGSEA.

The chain has TRBV6-1 and TRBJ1-5; D is undetermined. The CDR3 is made up of 17 amino acids. CDR1 and CDR2 (germline): MNHNS, SASEGT. Between the trimmed V and J ends, which lost 1 base and 0 bases, there was a span of 13 bases. CDR3 sequence: CASSEVVGGNSNQPQHF. CDR3 DNA sequence: TGTGCCAGCAGTGAAGTGGTCGGCGGAAATAGCAATCAGCCCCAGCATTTT.

V is TRBV19 and J is TRBJ1-6; a possible D gene is TRBD1 (5 bases). Germline V gene sequence: CDR1 LNHDA, CDR2 SQIVND (reference sequence). Trimming removed 4 bases at V and 5 bases at J, with 15 bases between. This CDR3 is 16 amino acids long. The CDR3, as DNA: TGTGCCAGTAGTACCCCCCCCGGGACGAATAATTCACCCCTCCACTTT. Protein: CASSTPPGTNNSPLHF.

CDR3 nucleotide sequence: TGCAGTGCTATAACCGACTATGGCTACACCTTC. Amino acid sequence: CSAITDYGYTF. The chain joins TRBV20-1 to TRBJ1-2; D is uncertain. Per germline, CDR1 DFQATT and CDR2 SNEGSKA (reference sequence). The ends were cut back, 4 bases at V and 3 bases at J, with 6 bases in the middle. CDR3 length: 11 residues.

This clone was recorded only once. The chain employs TRBV30 and TRBJ2-2; D call uncertain. The V end was cut by 2 bases, the J end by 1 base, with 5 bases between. The CDR3 length is 13 residues. The germline gives CDR1 GTSNPN, CDR2 SVGIG (reference sequence). This CDR3 reads CAWSTQNTGELFF. The DNA of the CDR3 is TGTGCCTGGAGTACCCAGAACACCGGGGAGCTGTTTTTT. Full variable domain (remainder filled in from reference TRBV30 and TRBJ2-2): SQTIHQWPATLVQPVGSPLSLECTVEGTSNPNLYWYRQAAGRGLQLLFYSVGIGQISSEVPQNLSASRPQDRQFILSSKKLLLSDSGFYLCAWSTQNTGELFFGEGSRLTVL.

This clone has a single count. CDR3 DNA: TGCGCCAGCAGCCAAGATCTTACCGGGGGTCACACAGATACGCAGTATTTT. It encodes CASSQDLTGGHTDTQYF. The V call is TRBV4-3, the J call TRBJ2-3, with D possibly being TRBD2 (6 bases). This CDR3 has 17 amino acids. Germline values: CDR1 LGHNA, CDR2 YSLEER. The germline V and J ends were trimmed by 0 bases and 2 bases, with 15 bases remaining between them.

This chain connects TRBV7-8 to TRBJ1-2; 8 bases agree with TRBD1. The length of the CDR3 is 13 residues. Looked up from germline, CDR1 is SGHVS and CDR2 is FQNEAQ. Trimming at V came to 3 bases and at J to 5 bases, leaving 2 bases not matched to a gene. The DNA for the CDR3 is TGTGCCAGCAGCTTGGGACAGGAGTATGGCTACACCTTC. Encoded protein: CASSLGQEYGYTF.

The chain employs TRBV9 and TRBJ2-1; TRBD2 matches at 11 bases. The germline gives CDR1 SGDLS, CDR2 YYNGEE. V lost 0 bases to trimming and J lost 12 bases; unmatched junction nucleotides: 11. The CDR3 extends over 16 amino acids. In DNA, the CDR3 is TGTGCCAGCAGCGTAGATGGTAGCGGGGGGGCCATCCCGCAGTTCTTC. It yields the protein CASSVDGSGGAIPQFF.

The chain recombines TRBV7-9 with TRBJ2-3; D might be TRBD2 (6 bases). CDR1 is SEHNR and CDR2 is FQNEAQ in the germline V gene (reference sequence). This CDR3 is 14 amino acids long. Trimming removed 3 bases from V and 1 base from J, with 8 bases in between. The CDR3 spells CASSFERGTDTQYF. The CDR3 nucleotides read TGTGCCAGCAGCTTTGAGCGGGGCACAGATACGCAGTATTTT.

The chain uses TRBV7-8 and TRBJ1-6; D gene uncertain. Germline CDR1 SGHVS, CDR2 FQNEAQ. The CDR3 has 12 residues. V was clipped by 4 bases and J by 10 bases, with 8 bases between them. DNA of the CDR3: TGTGCCAGCAGCTCAGGCGCATCACCCCTCCACTTT. Protein product: CASSSGASPLHF.

This clone was detected once. This chain joins TRBV30 and TRBJ1-6; D gene unclear. The CDR3 totals 13 residues. V dropped 1 base and J dropped 13 bases, with 14 bases sitting between them. Germline V lookup: CDR1 GTSNPN, CDR2 SVGIG (reference sequence). The CDR3 is CAWSGWQGAPLHF. The DNA for the CDR3 is TGTGCCTGGAGTGGTTGGCAAGGTGCGCCCCTCCACTTT. Supplemented by reference TRBV30 and TRBJ1-6, the full variable domain reads SQTIHQWPATLVQPVGSPLSLECTVEGTSNPNLYWYRQAAGRGLQLLFYSVGIGQISSEVPQNLSASRPQDRQFILSSKKLLLSDSGFYLCAWSGWQGAPLHFGNGTRLTVT.

The chain joins TRBV6-6 to TRBJ2-1; D not certain. CDR1 and CDR2 from the germline V gene are MNHNY and SVGAGI (reference sequence). Trimming left V 1 base short and J 4 bases short, with 8 bases between. The CDR3 extends over 14 amino acids. CDR3: CASSYWILYNEQFF. CDR3 nucleotides: TGTGCCAGCAGTTACTGGATATTGTACAATGAGCAGTTCTTC.

V gene TRBV30 combines with J gene TRBJ1-1; D unresolved. V lost 4 bases and J lost 3, with 15 bases in between. From germline, CDR1 is GTSNPN and CDR2 SVGIG (reference sequence). This CDR3 comprises 14 residues. CDR3 residues: CAWNTGGDHTEAFF. CDR3 coding DNA: TGTGCCTGGAATACCGGCGGGGATCACACTGAAGCTTTCTTT.

V usage is TRBV9 and J usage is TRBJ2-5, with D unclear. V was pared by 7 bases and J by 5 bases, with 12 bases between. The CDR3 loop spans 12 amino acids. Germline V gene lookup returns CDR1 SGDLS and CDR2 YYNGEE. CDR3 sequence: CASQVMIETQYF. CDR3 nucleotides: TGTGCCAGCCAAGTAATGATCGAGACCCAGTACTTC.

This clone was seen a few times. The chain combines TRBV29-1 with TRBJ1-1, with D possibly matching TRBD1 (5 bases). V was cut by 7 bases and J by 4 bases, with 10 bases left in between. The CDR3 length is 11 residues. The germline CDR1 and CDR2 sequences are SQVTM and ANQGSEA. CDR3 nucleotides: TGCAGCGCCATAGGGGTCACTGAAGCTTTCTTT. Translating it yields CSAIGVTEAFF.

The CDR3 nucleotides read TGTGCCAGCAGCCAGGGGACAGCCACATCGGGCTATGGCTACACCTTC. It yields the protein CASSQGTATSGYGYTF. The rearrangement uses TRBV14 and TRBJ1-2; TRBD1 aligns across 7 bases. V shed 3 bases and J 4 bases; nucleotides not matched to a gene: 11. Per the germline V gene, CDR1 is SGHDN and CDR2 is FVKESK. This CDR3 is built from 16 residues. Full variable domain (missing parts from reference TRBV14 and TRBJ1-2): EAGVTQFPSHSVIEKGQTVTLRCDPISGHDNLYWYRRVMGKEIKFLLHFVKESKQDESGMPNNRFLAERTGGTYSTLKVQPAELEDSGVYFCASSQGTATSGYGYTFGSGTRLTVV.

Written as DNA, the CDR3 is TGTGCCAGCAGCTTATCGGCGGGAAACACTGAAGCTTTCTTT. It is translated as CASSLSAGNTEAFF. V usage is TRBV7-9 and J usage is TRBJ1-1; no definite D call. V was trimmed by 2 bases and J by 2 bases, leaving 9 bases between them. Germline V gene sequence: CDR1 SEHNR, CDR2 FQNEAQ (reference sequence). The CDR3 runs 14 residues.

DNA of the CDR3: TGTGCCATCACCTCGGACAGGGTAGAGACCCAGTACTTC. Translating it yields CAITSDRVETQYF. The chain couples TRBV10-3 to TRBJ2-5; 8 positions agree with TRBD1. CDR3 size: 13 residues. Germline lookup yields CDR1 ENHRY and CDR2 SYGVKD. V lost 7 bases, J lost 4 bases, and 5 bases stayed unmatched.

The table lists this clone with a few counts. The CDR3 region has the DNA TGCAGCGTGAACGAACAGGGGGCCACTTACGAGCAGTACTTC. Its protein product is CSVNEQGATYEQYF. The chain combines TRBV29-1 with TRBJ2-7; 9 bases map to TRBD1. The trim removed 6 bases at V and 4 bases at J, leaving 10 bases unmatched. The CDR3 covers 14 residues. CDR1 and CDR2 from the germline V gene are SQVTM and ANQGSEA.

The V call is TRBV30, the J call TRBJ1-2; 8 bases are shared with TRBD1. There are 14 residues in the CDR3. Germline V gives CDR1 GTSNPN, CDR2 SVGIG (reference sequence). Trimming at V came to 0 bases and at J to 8 bases, leaving 8 bases not matched to a gene. The CDR3 DNA is TGTGCCTGGAGTGTAACGCAGGGGGCCGGGGGCTACACCTTC. Translation gives CAWSVTQGAGGYTF.

The gene calls are TRBV5-1 and TRBJ2-1, with D possibly TRBD2 on 6 matching bases. This CDR3 is built from 13 residues. V was clipped by 6 bases and J by 8 bases, with 15 bases between them. Germline values: CDR1 SGHRS, CDR2 YFSETQ. The CDR3 DNA follows: TGCGCCAGCATGGGGGACTTGCGGGATGAGCAGTTCTTC. Its translation is CASMGDLRDEQFF. Looking up the rest from reference TRBV5-1 and TRBJ2-1 gives the full variable domain: KAGVTQTPRYLIKTRGQQVTLSCSPISGHRSVSWYQQTPGQGLQFLFEYFSETQRNKGNFPGRFSGRQFSNSRSEMNVSTLELGDSALYLCASMGDLRDEQFFGPGTRLTVL.